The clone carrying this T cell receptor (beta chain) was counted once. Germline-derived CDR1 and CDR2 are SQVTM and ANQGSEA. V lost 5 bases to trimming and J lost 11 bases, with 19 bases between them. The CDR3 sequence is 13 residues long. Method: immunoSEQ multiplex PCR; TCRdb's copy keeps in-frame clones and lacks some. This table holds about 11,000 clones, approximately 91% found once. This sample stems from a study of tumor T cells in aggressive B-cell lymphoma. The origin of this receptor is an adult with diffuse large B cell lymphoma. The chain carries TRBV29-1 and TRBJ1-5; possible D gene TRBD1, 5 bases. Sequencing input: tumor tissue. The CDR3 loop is CSVRDFPDGTQHF. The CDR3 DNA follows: TGCAGCGTTCGGGACTTTCCGGACGGGACCCAGCATTTT.